This TCR beta chain was recorded in a study of cytomegalovirus exposure and HLA in healthy donors (dated by TCRdb to between 2016 and 2019). The study in broad terms: According to an earlier analysis of around 600 of the donors, about 179 million T cells yielded approximately 120 million unique TCR beta sequences and 276 Gb of sequence data. An early release that covered about 600 HLA-typed donors contained approximately 300 gigabases of sequencing data and tens of millions of unique TCR sequences. Of the 300 to 500 genotyped donors, approximately 81% were placed in the genetic ancestry cluster associated with self-reported Caucasian donors. The study aimed to test whether cataloging public T cell receptors could reveal signatures of past pathogen exposure. The study used immunosequencing to profile the T cell repertoires of around 600 subjects and linked those repertoires to cytomegalovirus serostatus. In addition to the first cohort of around 670 subjects, a separate validation cohort of 130 or so different subjects was used. To predict cytomegalovirus infection status, the study combined high-throughput TCR immunosequencing, statistical association of individual TCRs with disease status, and machine learning. A later analysis re-examined previously published TCR beta repertoires from hundreds of donors and added high-resolution HLA genotyping to investigate patterns of TCR occurrence. Rather than using new phenotypic data, the later analysis identified candidate immune exposures from TCR beta sequences and from how often those sequences occurred across donors. An earlier analysis of 587 of the donors used high-throughput TCR beta sequencing to judge whether each TCR beta V gene segment behaved as functional or pseudogenic. Donor age, sex, ethnicity and CMV serostatus were compiled alongside the repertoire data. A later genetic analysis took genome-wide SNP genotypes for about three fifths of the 666 donors and used that subset as a discovery cohort. Every repertoire in the discovery cohort had been generated on one and the same sequencing platform. HLA typing covered class I and class II loci at four-digit resolution. Typing coverage differed by locus: A, B, C, DRB1 and DQB1 were typed in about 620-630 donors, DQA1 in 500 to 550, DPA1 in some 570, and DPB1 in just under 480. A handful of DR-DQ haplotypes were handled as single units for association and clustering because linkage in the cohort was strong. Among 398 genotyped donors of the cohort, an average of about 240,000 unique TCR beta nucleotide sequences were sequenced per donor, roughly 20% of them non-productive. General findings and caveats noted by the study authors: Sequencing depth was assumed to be roughly uniform across donors in the presence/absence analyses, though that assumption may not hold. In vitro tests confirmed that a few of the cytomegalovirus-associated TCR beta chains recognize cytomegalovirus antigens. The only immune exposure information available for the cohort was CMV serostatus. Compared with equally common non-associated chains, HLA-associated TCR beta chains in a later analysis were more clonally expanded and had lower generation probabilities. A cluster of highly shared sequence variants was judged likely to be a technical artifact of the sequencing pipeline. Correlated functional status among segregating V segments might reflect linkage disequilibrium, but an unknown experimental factor could not be ruled out. At a false discovery rate of 0.05, a later analysis linked around 15,000 TCR beta sequences to specific HLA alleles. When HLA alleles, especially DR and DQ, strongly co-occurred, TCR associations were difficult to assign to individual alleles. The authors suggested that the approach could potentially be generalized to other disease states and immunological phenotypes. A further reported finding was that TCR beta sequences accurately predicted the HLA-A and HLA-B alleles for most subjects in the first cohort. In a later analysis, several top co-occurrence clusters were reported to appear linked to parvovirus B19, influenza, CMV and Epstein-Barr virus. According to a later analysis, TCR association rates differed among HLA loci, with DRB1 alleles showing the most associated TCRs and HLA-C alleles showing the fewest. Most CMV-associated TCR beta chains appeared to be HLA-restricted in a later analysis, and the HLA associations seemed to be driven largely by CMV exposure. While some public TCRs were present in many individuals, most TCR sequences turned up only very rarely across donors. In this cohort, only TCR beta chains were sequenced, and detectable features were limited by the absence of alpha or paired-chain data. Some 16 rarely observed V segments, including chromosome 9 orphons, were excluded from the earlier analysis of several hundred of the donors because counts were too low. In a later genetic analysis, fewer N-insertions in productive TCRs were reported among donors in an Asian-associated ancestry cluster than the 666-donor mean. The 87-base-pair reads could not distinguish some IMGT-functional V segments, including TRBV6-2 and TRBV6-3, so those segments were excluded. Because some donors lacked HLA typing at each locus, the association tests relied only on the typed subset. Broadly in line with IMGT annotations, most TCR beta V segments showed up in productive rearrangements about 87% or about 30% of the time in an earlier analysis of under 700 of the donors. A later genetic analysis associated a missense DCLRE1C variant with V-gene and J-gene trimming of TCR beta chains, and an independent cohort replicated the association. The classifier was reported to diagnose cytomegalovirus status with high specificity and sensitivity in both the original and validation cohorts. A total of around 150 TCR beta chains were listed by the study as associated with cytomegalovirus.

Including cysteine and phenylalanine, the CDR3 has 14 amino acids. The only DNA kept is the CDR3, 42 bases in frame from the first base. The germline V gene specifies SGHTA as CDR1 and FQGTGA as CDR2. V is pared back by 4 bases and J by 2 bases, with 11 bases lying between the germline termini. The cohort comprised 666 healthy bone marrow donors. All cohort members were sampled while nominally healthy, although unrecorded immune exposures were likely present. The donor was CMV seropositive and belonged to the group of 250 to 300 seropositive cohort members. Each donor provided a peripheral blood sample, and peripheral blood mononuclear cells were used for TCR beta sequencing. Genomic DNA was extracted from the blood cell samples with the Qiagen DNeasy Blood Extraction Kit. The library was made by the immunoSEQ multiplex PCR assay. A mixture of 60 forward primers for TCR Vbeta segments and 13 reverse primers for TCR Jbeta segments was used in the multiplex PCR. Amplification of the CDR3 region of rearranged TCR beta genes was performed with a multiplex PCR assay on genomic DNA. The amplified TCR beta libraries were sequenced on the Illumina HiSeq System as 87-base-pair reads. Regarding the original processing steps: A later analysis counted some 74 million unique TCR beta chains across the 550 to 700 repertoires, and around 9.9 million of these chains were shared by at least two donors. A nearest-neighbor algorithm error-corrected the raw reads and collapsed the reads into unique sequences, merging closely related sequences to remove PCR and sequencing errors. Alignment of CDR3 sequences to IMGT reference sequences was used to assign V, D and J gene segments. For a sequence to be retained, at least a six-nucleotide match to both a V gene segment and a J gene segment was required. Rearrangements were called productive when the CDR3 lacked stop codons and stayed in frame with V and J; all others were non-productive. CDR3 was defined by IMGT convention, running from the second conserved V-encoded cysteine to the conserved J-encoded phenylalanine. In an earlier analysis of some 550 of the donors, sequences lacking an unambiguous match to a single V gene segment were excluded. An earlier analysis of a few hundred of the donors called V segments functional above 56.7% productive rearrangements and segregating when the between-donor standard deviation exceeded 5%. To diagnose cytomegalovirus status from the catalog of TCR beta chain sequences, a statistical classification framework was built. In a later analysis, V and J genes were assigned by comparing TCR nucleotide sequences against IMGT/GENE-DB human TR gene sequences. A later analysis assigned CDR3 sequences and most-parsimonious VDJ recombination scenarios with the TCRdist pipeline. In a later analysis, each TCR beta chain was defined by its CDR3 amino acid sequence together with its V-gene family, and reads without a unique V-gene family were excluded. As a way to deal with suspected cross-contamination and a sequencing artifact, a later analysis dropped roughly 620 nucleotide sequences that were highly shared and had low generation probability. For each public chain, a later analysis derived a clonal expansion index from normalized ranks of inferred template counts within each repertoire. A later analysis computed generation probabilities with a VDJ recombination model fitted to out-of-frame rearrangements, and checked the results against IGoR. A later analysis scored TCR-TCR, TCR-HLA and TCR-CMV co-occurrence with hypergeometric tests, applying a repertoire-size bias correction to TCR pairs. A later analysis estimated false discovery rates by permuting HLA or CMV assignments 20 times. In a later analysis, co-occurring TCRs were grouped using DBSCAN, with TCRdist sequence similarity added in when clustering inside HLA-allele-positive subsets. For co-occurrence clustering, repertoires with fewer than 30,000 or more than 120,000 public chains were excluded, along with roughly five repertoires with anomalous nucleotide sharing. TCRdb mirrors the immuneACCESS table, restricted to in-frame sequences. Some clones are absent from its copies; in checked studies, under half trace to an unresolved V gene, and the reason for the others is unknown. V and J calls and clone size are those listed in that table; D and trimming were worked out from the DNA. The sample table contains approximately 100,000 clones; only one count was recorded for more than 65% of them. The top ten clones comprise 4% of the sample.

This clone was counted a single time. Its antigen remains unidentified. No base quality values were provided; no much bigger clone lies one nucleotide off. The source is a woman aged 50 to 60 in good health and CMV-seropositive. The chain employs TRBV7-3 and TRBJ2-5; a tentative D match to TRBD2 spans 6 bases. The sample consisted of PBMCs. Here the CDR3 is given as CASSSSGTQETQYF. The DNA sequence is given as TGTGCCAGCAGCTCTTCCGGGACTCAAGAGACCCAGTACTTC. The variable domain in full, with residues beyond the CDR3 obtained from the reference TRBV7-3 and TRBJ2-5 genes, is GAGVSQTPSNKVTEKGKYVELRCDPISGHTALYWYRQSLGQGPEFLIYFQGTGAADDSGLPNDRFFAVRPEGSVSTLKIQRTERGDSAVYLCASSSSGTQETQYFGPGTRLLVL.